The source of this T cell receptor beta chain is a study of Graves' ophthalmopathy and Graves' hyperthyroidism. RNA transcripts were the template, and TCR beta CDR3 regions were amplified from them. RT-PCR with HTBI primers came first, then second-round multiplex PCR. Via MiXCR, TCRdb re-called the multiplex PCR reads, giving one row per CDR3 protein. Among over a million distinct CDR3 sequences, 36% were seen once, and the ten largest hold 11%. This clonotype occurred many times. The length of the CDR3 is 13 residues. Germline CDR1 reads SGDLS; CDR2 reads YYNGEE. V was clipped by 4 bases and J by 6 bases, with 10 bases between them.

The gene calls are TRBV9 and TRBJ2-2; D unresolved. The material sequenced was peripheral blood or thyroid tissue (not recorded which). The clonotype was recovered from an adult man with Graves' hyperthyroidism. CDR3 in DNA: TGTGCCAGCAGCCCAGCCAGGCCCGGGGAGCTGTTTTTT. It translates to CASSPARPGELFF.